A selection of T cell receptor beta chains follows, all from one sample in a study of vaccination and CD4 T cells after COVID-19. Via MiXCR, TCRdb re-called the PCR reads, giving one row per CDR3 protein. The profile shows roughly 20,000 distinct CDR3 sequences, less than 80% of them singletons. The specimen comprised CD4+ T cells from blood, sampled before SARS-CoV-2 vaccination. The receptors were gathered from a human donor who had recovered from COVID-19. The conserved cysteine and the conserved F or W are not part of the CDR3 here. The D gene is left open where the match is weak.

TRBD2,15,TRBV6-5,TRBJ2-3,ASSYGRLAGGTDTQY
-,11,TRBV19,TRBJ2-5,ASSDMGGQTQY
TRBD1,14,TRBV20-1,TRBJ1-5,SANPGQGNSNQPQH
-,14,TRBV28,TRBJ2-7,ASSFSPLARTYEQY
-,11,TRBV6-1,TRBJ1-6,ASSDLLSSPLH
TRBD2,11,TRBV6-2/TRBV6-3,TRBJ2-3,ASKGLLGDTQY
-,12,TRBV7-2,TRBJ2-7,ASSAEAVTYEQY
TRBD2,18,TRBV6-2/TRBV6-3,TRBJ2-3,ASSSPPGLAGEGGTDTQY
TRBD1,13,TRBV28,TRBJ1-5,ASSLRTGSPQPQH
TRBD2,14,TRBV5-4,TRBJ2-1,ASSSTSASSYNEQF
-,14,TRBV19,TRBJ2-6,AAAQGSSSGANVLT
-,11,TRBV7-9,TRBJ1-1,ASSDTGTTEAF
TRBD2,17,TRBV28,TRBJ2-3,ASSSRRQLAGGPLDTQY
-,13,TRBV7-2,TRBJ1-5,ASSLRMGGNQPQH
TRBD1,12,TRBV7-9,TRBJ1-2,ASSITDRGHGYT
TRBD1,14,TRBV28,TRBJ1-5,ASRSDRGPLNQPQH
-,10,TRBV20-1,TRBJ2-5,SAVGRQETQY
TRBD2,15,TRBV20-1,TRBJ2-7,SASRGLAGGPVNEQY
-,15,TRBV27,TRBJ2-2,ASRQLQWQKHTGELF
TRBD1,12,TRBV20-1,TRBJ1-2,SASRDRGDYGYT